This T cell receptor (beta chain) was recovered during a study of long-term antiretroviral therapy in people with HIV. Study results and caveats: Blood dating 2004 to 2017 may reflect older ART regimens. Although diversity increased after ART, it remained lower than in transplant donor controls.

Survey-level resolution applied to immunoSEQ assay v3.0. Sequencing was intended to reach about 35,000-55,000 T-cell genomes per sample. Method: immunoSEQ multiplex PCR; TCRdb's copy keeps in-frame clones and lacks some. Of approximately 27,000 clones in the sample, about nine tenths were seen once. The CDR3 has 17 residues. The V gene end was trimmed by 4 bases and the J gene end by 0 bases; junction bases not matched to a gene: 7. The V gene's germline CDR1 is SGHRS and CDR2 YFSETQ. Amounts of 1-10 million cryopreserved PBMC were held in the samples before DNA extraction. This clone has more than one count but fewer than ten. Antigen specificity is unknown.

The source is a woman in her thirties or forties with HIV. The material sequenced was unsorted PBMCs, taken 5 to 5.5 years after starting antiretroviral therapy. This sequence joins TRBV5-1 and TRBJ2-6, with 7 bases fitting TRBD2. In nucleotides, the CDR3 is TGCGCCAGCAGCCCCATGACGGGAGGCTCTGGGGCCAACGTCCTGACTTTC. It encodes CASSPMTGGSGANVLTF.